This passage covers 20 T cell receptor beta chains from one sample sequenced in a study of Graves' ophthalmopathy and Graves' hyperthyroidism. Amplification of the TCR beta CDR3 regions used RNA transcripts (as template). The first-round RT-PCR employed HTBI primers together with the Qiagen OneStep RT-PCR kit. A multiplex PCR was then performed as the second round. One entry per CDR3 protein, called by TCRdb with MiXCR from the multiplex PCR reads. Of around 470,000 distinct CDR3 sequences in the sample, 14% were seen once. Source material: blood. The receptors originated from a woman in her 30s with Graves' ophthalmopathy.

As to this clonotype: The conserved final phenylalanine or tryptophan is absent from the CDR3, which likely points to a read error. V is TRBV28 and J is TRBJ1-1; D gene unclear. V dropped 6 bases and J dropped 6 bases, with 14 bases sitting between them. Germline CDR1 MDHEN, CDR2 SYDVKM. The CDR3 has 13 amino acids. The CDR3 nucleotides read TGTGCCAGCAGCTTAGACGGGGTAGCTGAAGCTTTCTAT. Amino acids: CASSLDGVAEAFY.

The CDR3 spells CASQSSGPSYEQYF. The CDR3 region has the DNA TGTGCCAGCCAATCTTCGGGGCCCTCCTACGAGCAGTACTTC. The rearrangement joins TRBV28 to TRBJ2-7; D might be TRBD1 or TRBD2, each matching 5 bases. Trimming removed 8 bases from V and 0 bases from J, with 14 bases in between. The CDR3 spans 14 residues. Looked up from germline, CDR1 is MDHEN and CDR2 is SYDVKM.

This clonotype was seen many times. The V call is TRBV30, the J call TRBJ1-1; D is ambiguous. The CDR3 is 15 amino acids. Germline V gene sequence: CDR1 GTSNPN, CDR2 SVGIG (reference sequence). V lost 3 bases and J 7 bases, leaving 21 bases between the germline ends. The CDR3 sequence: CAWRESLEGGFEAFF. The CDR3 DNA is TGTGCCTGGAGGGAGTCGCTGGAGGGAGGGTTTGAAGCTTTCTTT.

This clonotype has a count of ten or more. A read error may produce the germline difference seen at one junction end. The chain carries TRBV10-3 and TRBJ1-2; D possibly corresponds to TRBD1 (6 bases). Germline V gives CDR1 ENHRY, CDR2 SYGVKD. The CDR3 consists of 15 residues. CDR3 nucleotide sequence: TGTACCATCAGTGAGGTTCCACAGGGACCTTTGGGCTACACCTTC. Protein sequence: CTISEVPQGPLGYTF.

This clonotype was detected a few times. The chain recombines TRBV30 with TRBJ1-3; perhaps TRBD1 as D (5 bases). V was shortened by 1 base and J by 8 bases, with 27 bases between the two germline ends. Germline values: CDR1 GTSNPN, CDR2 SVGIG (reference sequence). CDR3 length: 18 amino acids. CDR3 loop: CAWSGGNRTLSARDTIYF. DNA for the CDR3: TGTGCCTGGAGTGGGGGGAATAGGACTCTTTCAGCTCGGGACACCATATATTTT.

This clonotype was counted at least ten times. The rearrangement joins TRBV27 to TRBJ2-7, with 9 bases lining up with TRBD2. Germline V gene data show CDR1 as MNHEY and CDR2 as SMNVEV (reference sequence). With 0 bases clipped from V and 3 bases from J, the junction kept 3 bases outside the gene matches. This CDR3 comprises 15 residues. The CDR3 loop is CASSLSTSGDYEQYF. CDR3 coding DNA: TGTGCCAGCAGTTTATCGACTAGCGGAGACTACGAGCAGTACTTC.

This clonotype was seen ten or more times. This sequence joins TRBV11-2 and TRBJ2-7; D call uncertain. The CDR3 spans 13 residues. Trimming left V 6 bases short and J 4 bases short, with 13 bases between. Germline CDR1 reads SGHAT; CDR2 reads FQNNGV. CDR3 sequence: CASSLDRRYEQYF. The CDR3 coding sequence is TGTGCCAGCAGTCTGGACCGCCGATACGAGCAGTACTTC.

In this sample, this clonotype turned up many times. The chain combines TRBV6-1 with TRBJ2-7; the match to TRBD1 covers 12 bases. The CDR3 sequence is 14 residues long. V dropped 6 bases and J dropped 11; count of bases not matched to a gene: 11. Germline lookup yields CDR1 MNHNS and CDR2 SASEGT. In DNA form, the CDR3 reads TGTGCCAGCAGCCGCGGGGACAGGGGGCCAGGGGAGTACTTC. Translating it yields CASSRGDRGPGEYF.

This clonotype has ten or more counts. The rearrangement joins TRBV19 to TRBJ2-2; 10 bases are a match to TRBD2. Unmatched junction bases numbered 11, after V lost 3 bases and J lost 1 base. The CDR3 has 19 residues. Germline values: CDR1 LNHDA, CDR2 SQIVND (reference sequence). CDR3 protein: CASSIAGITSGKNTGELFF. As DNA, the CDR3 is TGTGCCAGTAGTATTGCCGGAATAACTAGCGGGAAGAACACCGGGGAGCTGTTTTTT.

This clonotype appeared a few times. The junction and the germline gene differ at one end; a read error may be behind it. This sequence joins TRBV20-1 and TRBJ2-4, with 10 bases fitting TRBD2. CDR3 length equals 13 residues. Germline CDR1 DFQATT, CDR2 SNEGSKA (reference sequence). CDR3 DNA sequence: TGCAGTGCCCTAGCGGGAGCCAAAAACATTAAGTACTTC. The encoded protein is CSALAGAKNIKYF.

The rearrangement joins TRBV15 to TRBJ2-5; tentative D call: TRBD2 (5 bases). V lost 2 bases to trimming and J lost 4 bases, with 17 bases between them. There are 16 residues in the CDR3. Germline V gives CDR1 LNHNV, CDR2 YYDKDF (reference sequence). CDR3 sequence: CATSRSRGGLAETQYF. Here the CDR3 DNA reads TGTGCCACCAGCAGAAGTCGCGGAGGATTAGCAGAGACCCAGTACTTC.

A note on this clonotype: This sequence may be a read error, since a much larger clone differs from it by one base. This chain uses TRBV7-8 with TRBJ2-2, with D hard to call. This CDR3 is built from 13 residues. Germline values: CDR1 SGHVS, CDR2 FQNEAQ. Here the CDR3 reads CTSSLGTRGELFF. The DNA for the CDR3 is TGTACCAGCAGCTTAGGCACGCGGGGGGAGCTGTTTTTT.

V is TRBV6-1 and J is TRBJ2-5; tentative D call: TRBD2 (5 bases). Deletions cut 1 base from V and 2 bases from J, with 8 bases between. Germline V gene sequence: CDR1 MNHNS, CDR2 SASEGT. The length of the CDR3 is 14 residues. CDR3 in DNA: TGTGCCAGCAGTGAAGGCGGAGGACAAGAGACCCAGTACTTC. This sequence encodes CASSEGGGQETQYF.

V and J are TRBV15 and TRBJ2-5; the match to TRBD2 covers 8 bases. The CDR3 has 17 residues. V gave up 2 bases and J gave up 3 bases; unmatched junction bases: 11. Germline CDR1 and CDR2: LNHNV and YYDKDF (reference sequence). The CDR3 spells CATSRHYPTGREETQYF. The DNA of the CDR3 is TGTGCCACCAGCAGACACTACCCTACCGGGAGGGAAGAGACCCAGTACTTC.

This clonotype was detected a few times. The gene calls are TRBV30 and TRBJ1-1; TRBD1 matches 9 bases. This CDR3 is built from 16 residues. Germline V gives CDR1 GTSNPN, CDR2 SVGIG (reference sequence). V gave up 1 base and J gave up 6 bases; unmatched junction bases: 12. CDR3 coding DNA: TGTGCCTGGAGTGCAAGAACCGGGACAGGGACGGCTGAAGCTTTCTTT. Translation gives CAWSARTGTGTAEAFF.

This clonotype was counted ten times or more. This chain joins TRBV7-9 and TRBJ2-5, with unresolved D. V was cut by 5 bases and J by 5 bases, with 9 bases left in between. CDR1 and CDR2 (germline): SEHNR, FQNEAQ (reference sequence). The CDR3 consists of 12 residues. The CDR3 region is CASSPTRETQYF. The CDR3 region has the DNA TGTGCCAGCAGCCCCACGAGGGAGACCCAGTACTTC.

This clonotype was found many times. The rearrangement links TRBV6-5 to TRBJ1-1; possibly TRBD1 for D (5 bases). The CDR3 spans 15 residues. Trimming stripped 2 bases from V and 0 bases from J, with 10 bases between. The germline V gene encodes CDR1 MNHEY and CDR2 SVGAGI. The CDR3, as DNA: TGTGCCAGCAGTTACGGGGACCGACTGAACACTGAAGCTTTCTTT. It encodes CASSYGDRLNTEAFF.

This clonotype appeared many times. This chain uses TRBV15 with TRBJ2-7, with 8 nucleotides matching TRBD1. Germline-derived CDR1 and CDR2 are LNHNV and YYDKDF (reference sequence). The CDR3 runs to 15 residues. With V trimmed by 6 bases and J by 3 bases, 10 bases remained unmatched. DNA for the CDR3: TGTGCCACCAGTATAAACAGGGGGGCCCACTACGAGCAGTACTTC. Its protein is CATSINRGAHYEQYF.

This clonotype has a count of ten or more. The rearrangement joins TRBV12-5 to TRBJ2-5; 11 nucleotides agree with TRBD1. J gave up 3 bases and V 9 bases, and 18 bases lay outside the gene matches. The CDR3 is made up of 18 amino acids. Germline lookup yields CDR1 LGHNT and CDR2 FRNRAP. The CDR3 here is CASENLKDRDRGKETQYF. The CDR3 nucleotides read TGTGCTAGCGAGAACCTCAAAGACCGGGACAGGGGGAAAGAGACCCAGTACTTC.

This clonotype was recorded many times. This chain connects TRBV30 to TRBJ1-2; no clear D gene. V was trimmed by 3 bases and J by 1 base, leaving 9 bases between them. Germline loops: CDR1 GTSNPN, CDR2 SVGIG (reference sequence). The CDR3 totals 13 residues. CDR3 amino acids: CAWSVESNYGYTF. CDR3 nucleotide sequence: TGTGCCTGGAGCGTAGAGAGTAACTATGGCTACACCTTC.